This record concerns one T cell receptor beta chain sequence. Its antigen is not identified. CDR1 is LNHDA, CDR2 SQIVND, per germline (reference sequence). This CDR3 comprises 17 residues. The trim removed 1 base at V and 4 bases at J, leaving 6 bases unmatched. The sample comes from a study of blood T cells in healthy people across ages. Study outcomes and limitations: Unknown CMV status may confound age-related changes in expanded clones. Diversity was higher, and naive CD4+ cells more numerous, in long-lived donors than in aged donors.

PCR was performed a second time for about 7 to 12 cycles using a sample-barcoded 5' primer and a J-beta primer mix. With 12 random nucleotides, a template-switch adaptor tagged each individual cDNA molecule. Sequencing of every sample gave 2.5 million or more CDR3-containing paired-end reads. Via MiXCR, TCRdb re-called the 5' RACE reads, giving one row per CDR3 protein. The sample lists 600,000 to 900,000 distinct CDR3 sequences, around 24% occurring once. These data also formed part of another study, on T cells of mothers and their children.

The gene calls are TRBV19 and TRBJ2-4; 11 bases agree with TRBD2. The receptor's source is a boy between 10 and 17 years old in good health. The specimen was blood. CDR3 amino acids: CASSIGLAGREKNIQYF. The CDR3, as DNA: TGTGCCAGTAGTATAGGACTAGCGGGGCGGGAGAAAAACATTCAGTACTTC. Looking up the rest from reference TRBV19 and TRBJ2-4 gives the full variable domain: DGGITQSPKYLFRKEGQNVTLSCEQNLNHDAMYWYRQDPGQGLRLIYYSQIVNDFQKGDIAEGYSVSREKKESFPLTVTSAQKNPTAFYLCASSIGLAGREKNIQYFGAGTRLSVL.